These 3 T cell receptor beta chains came from one sample sequenced in a study of T cell repertoires in cytomegalovirus infection. From the reads, TCRdb called clonotypes with MiXCR, one entry per CDR3 protein. The sample carries 400,000 or so distinct CDR3 sequences, roughly 30% recorded once. Sample: PBMCs. Receptor source: a human donor in good health (CMV status not recorded). Some clones in this sample may be carry-over from other donors' samples.

On this clonotype itself: It may be a read error: a sequence one base away is much more abundant. The rearrangement links TRBV7-2 to TRBJ2-2; a possible D gene is TRBD2 (5 bases). CDR1 is SGHTA, CDR2 FQGNSA, per germline. This CDR3 comprises 13 residues. The CDR3 coding sequence is TGTGCCAGCAGCTTAGCTCTGGCCGGGGTGCTGTTTTTT. Its protein product is CASSLALAGVLFF.

In its sample, this clonotype was seen a few times. This chain links TRBV19 with TRBJ2-3, with D unresolved. V shed 10 bases and J shed 0 bases, with 11 bases lying between them. Germline-derived CDR1 and CDR2 are LNHDA and SQIVND (reference sequence). This CDR3 contains 13 residues. CDR3 loop: CATLIPSTDTQYF. CDR3 in DNA: TGTGCCACCCTCATCCCCAGCACAGATACGCAGTATTTT.

Concerning this clonotype itself: At one boundary the junction diverges from the germline segment, which might be a read error. The chain carries TRBV4-1 and TRBJ1-1, with D uncertain. Germline loops: CDR1 MGHRA, CDR2 YSYEKL. This CDR3 contains 16 residues. CDR3 nucleotide sequence: TGTGCCAGCAGCCAAGATCATTACAGTCCAAACACTGAAGCTTTCTTT. Its protein product is CASSQDHYSPNTEAFF.